This T cell receptor beta chain was sequenced in a study of cytomegalovirus exposure and HLA in healthy donors. As regards this clone: The antigen is undetermined.

The CDR3 has 13 residues. Per the germline V gene, CDR1 is KGHSH and CDR2 is LQKENI. With 2 bases clipped from V and 5 bases from J, the junction kept 3 bases outside the gene matches. Among the 120 or so subjects of the validation cohort, separate from the roughly 670-subject first cohort, were the donors. Using immunoSEQ multiplex PCR, the repertoire was profiled, and TCRdb retains in-frame clones only, with some absent. Here the sample spans more than 200,000 clones, roughly 87% being singletons. Regarding the study as a whole: That first-cohort TCR clusters tended to co-occur in the 100 to 150 validation repertoires was found in a later analysis. Reportedly, cytomegalovirus status was diagnosed with high sensitivity and specificity.

Sequencing was performed on PBMCs. The sequence derives from a man between 18 and 35 years old in good health and CMV-seropositive. The V call is TRBV18, the J call TRBJ2-7; 7 bases are a match to TRBD1. CDR3: CASSPTDRDEQYF. Written as DNA, the CDR3 is TGTGCCAGCTCACCAACCGACAGGGACGAGCAGTACTTC.